Included here is one TCR beta chain sequence, with context. Its antigen is unknown. The sample is drawn from a study of human thymus T cells. Study findings and constraints: Thymic and blood repertoires appeared to show biased V and J gene usage.

Produced via immunoSEQ multiplex PCR; TCRdb's table is partial and in-frame only. The sample records roughly 60,000 clones, about 94% being singletons. Donor material was obtained from healthy Finnish infants undergoing corrective surgery for congenital heart defects. Half of the eight donors gave roughly 0.45-1 mL blood during surgery. Genomic DNA was extracted from every available blood leukocyte. The germline gives CDR1 SGHVS, CDR2 FQNEAQ. Trimming removed 1 base from V and 3 bases from J; junction bases left unmatched: 9. This CDR3 region has 17 residues. The chain has TRBV7-8 and TRBJ2-3; 8 nucleotides line up with TRBD2. Sequencing was carried out using blood. The clonotype originates from a boy younger than two with a congenital heart defect but otherwise immunologically healthy. The CDR3 reads CASSLVRGGRLTDTQYF. Here the CDR3 DNA reads TGTGCCAGCAGCTTAGTACGGGGCGGGAGGCTGACAGATACGCAGTATTTT.